This T cell receptor beta chain was captured in a study of shared clonotypes between healthy human individuals. The study, taken as a whole, reports: Compared with clonotypes that all four donors shared, non-shared clonotypes had lower generation probabilities.

Profiled with immunoSEQ multiplex PCR; TCRdb holds only in-frame clones, not every one. The table includes roughly 700,000 clones, approximately 74% detected once. Concerning this clone: Its antigen is as yet unknown.

Trimming removed 6 bases from V and 5 bases from J; junction bases left unmatched: 7. This CDR3 comprises 15 residues. Germline CDR1 and CDR2: MNHNY and SVGAGI (reference sequence). This chain uses TRBV6-6 with TRBJ2-5; 12 bases are a match to TRBD1. The sample taken for sequencing was memory CD4+ T cells sorted from blood. The sample's subset: CD45RA-negative fraction. The sequence derives from a woman in her twenties or thirties in good health. The CDR3 bases are TGTGCCAGCAGACCCCGGGACAGGGGGCAGGAGACCCAGTACTTC. This codes for CASRPRDRGQETQYF.